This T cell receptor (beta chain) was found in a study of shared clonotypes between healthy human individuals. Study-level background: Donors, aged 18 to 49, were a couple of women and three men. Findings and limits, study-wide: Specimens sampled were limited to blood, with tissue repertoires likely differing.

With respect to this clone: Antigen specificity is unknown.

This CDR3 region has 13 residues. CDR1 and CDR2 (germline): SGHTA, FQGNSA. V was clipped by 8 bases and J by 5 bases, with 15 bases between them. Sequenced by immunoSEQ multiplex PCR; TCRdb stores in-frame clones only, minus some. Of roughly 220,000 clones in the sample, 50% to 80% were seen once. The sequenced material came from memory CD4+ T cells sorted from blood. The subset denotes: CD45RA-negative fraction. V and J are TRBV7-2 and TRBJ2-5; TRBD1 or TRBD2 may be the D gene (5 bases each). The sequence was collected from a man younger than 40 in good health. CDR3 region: CASARGLTETQYF. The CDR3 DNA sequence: TGTGCCAGCGCTCGGGGCCTCACGGAGACCCAGTACTTC.